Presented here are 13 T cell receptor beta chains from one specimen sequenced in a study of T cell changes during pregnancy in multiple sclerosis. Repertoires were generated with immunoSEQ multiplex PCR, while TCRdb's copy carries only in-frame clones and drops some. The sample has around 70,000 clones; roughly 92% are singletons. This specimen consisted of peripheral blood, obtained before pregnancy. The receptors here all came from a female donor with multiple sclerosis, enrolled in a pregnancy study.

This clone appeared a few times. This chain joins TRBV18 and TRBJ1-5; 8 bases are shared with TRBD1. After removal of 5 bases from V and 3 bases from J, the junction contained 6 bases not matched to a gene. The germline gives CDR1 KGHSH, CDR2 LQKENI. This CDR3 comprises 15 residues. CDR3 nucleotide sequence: TGTGCCAGCTCATCGGACAGGGTGTCCAATCAGCCCCAGCATTTT. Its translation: CASSSDRVSNQPQHF.

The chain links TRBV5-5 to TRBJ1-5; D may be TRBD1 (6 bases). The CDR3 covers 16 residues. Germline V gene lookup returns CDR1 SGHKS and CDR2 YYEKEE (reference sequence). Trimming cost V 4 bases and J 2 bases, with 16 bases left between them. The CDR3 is CASSGEPGGGNQPQHF. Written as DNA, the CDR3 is TGTGCCAGCAGCGGCGAACCGGGGGGCGGCAATCAGCCCCAGCATTTT.

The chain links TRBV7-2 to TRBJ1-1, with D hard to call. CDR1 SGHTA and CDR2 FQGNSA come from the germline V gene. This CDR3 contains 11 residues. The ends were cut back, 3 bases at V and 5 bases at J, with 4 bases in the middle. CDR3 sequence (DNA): TGTGCCAGCAGCTTTCCGACTGAAGCTTTCTTT. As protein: CASSFPTEAFF.

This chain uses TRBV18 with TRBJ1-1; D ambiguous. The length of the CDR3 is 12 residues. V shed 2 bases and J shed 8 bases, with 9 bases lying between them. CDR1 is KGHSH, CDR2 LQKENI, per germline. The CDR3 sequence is CASSPKGDEAFF. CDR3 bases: TGTGCCAGCTCACCAAAAGGAGACGAAGCTTTCTTT.

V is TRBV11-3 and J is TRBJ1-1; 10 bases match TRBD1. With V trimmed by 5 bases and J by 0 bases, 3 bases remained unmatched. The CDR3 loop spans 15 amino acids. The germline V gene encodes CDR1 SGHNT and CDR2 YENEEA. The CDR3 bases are TGTGCCAGCAGCCCCGACAGGGGGCTGAACACTGAAGCTTTCTTT. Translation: CASSPDRGLNTEAFF.

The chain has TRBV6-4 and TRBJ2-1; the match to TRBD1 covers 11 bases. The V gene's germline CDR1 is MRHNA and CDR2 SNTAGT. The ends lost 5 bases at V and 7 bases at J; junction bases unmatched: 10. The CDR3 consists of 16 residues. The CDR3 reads CASSLGTGTGGNEQFF. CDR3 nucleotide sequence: TGTGCCAGCAGTCTGGGCACCGGGACAGGGGGTAATGAGCAGTTCTTC.

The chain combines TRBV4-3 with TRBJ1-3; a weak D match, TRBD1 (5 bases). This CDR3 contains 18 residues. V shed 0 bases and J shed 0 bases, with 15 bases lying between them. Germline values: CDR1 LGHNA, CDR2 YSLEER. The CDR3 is CASSQDAHYQGSGNTIYF. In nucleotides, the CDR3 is TGCGCCAGCAGCCAAGATGCCCATTATCAGGGCTCTGGAAACACCATATATTTT.

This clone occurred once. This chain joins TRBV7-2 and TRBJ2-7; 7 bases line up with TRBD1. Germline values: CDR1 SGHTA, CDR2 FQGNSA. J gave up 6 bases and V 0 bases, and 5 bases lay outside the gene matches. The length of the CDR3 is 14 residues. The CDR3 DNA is TGTGCCAGCAGCTTAGCCAGGACAGGTTCCGAGCAGTACTTC. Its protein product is CASSLARTGSEQYF.

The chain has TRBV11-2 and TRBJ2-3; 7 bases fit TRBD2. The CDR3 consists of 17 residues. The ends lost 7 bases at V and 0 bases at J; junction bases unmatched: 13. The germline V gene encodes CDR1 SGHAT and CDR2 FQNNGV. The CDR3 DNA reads TGTGCCAGCACCTCAAATCGGGGGAGGGCTAGCACAGATACGCAGTATTTT. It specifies CASTSNRGRASTDTQYF.

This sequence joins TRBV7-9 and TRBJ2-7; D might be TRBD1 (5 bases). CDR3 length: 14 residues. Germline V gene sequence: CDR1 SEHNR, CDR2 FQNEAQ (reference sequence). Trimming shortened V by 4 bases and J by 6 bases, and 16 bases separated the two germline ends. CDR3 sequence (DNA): TGTGCCAGCAGCTCCCGACAGTACTCGCGCGAGCAGTACTTC. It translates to CASSSRQYSREQYF.

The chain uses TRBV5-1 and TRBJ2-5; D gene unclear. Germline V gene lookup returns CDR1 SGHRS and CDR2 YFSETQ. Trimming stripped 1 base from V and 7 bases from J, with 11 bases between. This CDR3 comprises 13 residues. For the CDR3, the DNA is TGCGCCAGCAGCTTGCCTTATACGGGGACCCAGTACTTC. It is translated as CASSLPYTGTQYF.

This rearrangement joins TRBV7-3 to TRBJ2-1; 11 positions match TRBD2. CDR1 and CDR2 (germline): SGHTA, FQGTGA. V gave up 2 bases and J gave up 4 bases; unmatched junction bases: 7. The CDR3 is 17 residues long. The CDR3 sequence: CASSLAGTSGEYNEQFF. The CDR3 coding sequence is TGTGCCAGCAGCTTAGCCGGGACTAGCGGAGAATACAATGAGCAGTTCTTC.

The DNA of the CDR3 is TGTGCCAGCAGTCAAGACAGGGCGAACAATGAGCAGTTCTTC. Its translation is CASSQDRANNEQFF. This rearrangement joins TRBV5-4 to TRBJ2-1; 7 bases line up with TRBD1. Germline V lookup: CDR1 SGHNT, CDR2 YYREEE (reference sequence). This CDR3 has 14 amino acids. V trimming: 5 bases; J trimming: 5 bases; junction bases outside the gene matches: 7.